The clone carrying this TCR beta chain was seen repeatedly, ten times or more. What it binds is not known. From the 5' RACE reads, TCRdb called clonotypes with MiXCR, one entry per CDR3 protein. The sample carries about 210,000 distinct CDR3 sequences, 5.5% to 7.5% recorded once. This entry belongs to a study of CD8 T cells in ankylosing spondylitis. Study results and limitations: Roughly eight highly homologous variants made up a TCR beta motif that seemed to typify ankylosing spondylitis blood.

V was pared by 1 base and J by 4 bases, with 6 bases of the junction left unmatched. There are 15 residues in the CDR3. The V gene's germline CDR1 is SEHNR and CDR2 FQNEAQ (reference sequence). V usage is TRBV7-9 and J usage is TRBJ2-7; TRBD2 matches 8 bases. The sequencing input was blood, either unsorted or a sorted T cell fraction (not recorded which). This sequence was found in a male donor with ankylosing spondylitis. The CDR3 protein is CASSLVGTREYEQYF. The CDR3 bases are TGTGCCAGCAGCTTAGTGGGGACTAGAGAGTACGAGCAGTACTTC. The variable domain in full, completed from reference TRBV7-9 and TRBJ2-7, reads DTGVSQNPRHKITKRGQNVTFRCDPISEHNRLYWYRQTLGQGPEFLTYFQNEAQLEKSRLLSDRFSAERPKGSFSTLEIQRTEQGDSAMYLCASSLVGTREYEQYFGPGTRLTVT.